Below are 24 T cell receptor beta chains sequenced from a single sample in a study of blood T cell repertoires in COVID-19 (dated by TCRdb to the early 2020s). Preparation of the library involved the immunoSEQ multiplex PCR assay. TCRdb stores this immuneACCESS table with in-frame sequences only. Part of the clones is absent; in the studies checked, under half of the shortfall reflects unresolved V genes, and no reason is known for the rest. The sample table lists some 110,000 clones, roughly 87% of them with a count of one. In total, the top ten clones hold over 7% of the sample. Sequences were obtained from peripheral blood. The receptors were gathered from a human donor in a cohort sampled during active COVID-19.

This chain links TRBV5-6 with TRBJ2-1; 11 bases match TRBD1. J lost 3 bases, V lost 4 bases, and 3 bases had no gene match. The CDR3 consists of 15 residues. Germline values: CDR1 SGHDT, CDR2 YYEEEE. CDR3 bases: TGTGCCAGCAGCCGGGGACAGGGGGGCTACAATGAGCAGTTCTTC. Translating it yields CASSRGQGGYNEQFF.

The chain carries TRBV10-3 and TRBJ2-4; 9 bases are a match to TRBD2. This CDR3 contains 23 residues. The ends lost 3 bases at V and 0 bases at J; junction bases unmatched: 24. Germline V gene sequence: CDR1 ENHRY, CDR2 SYGVKD. The CDR3 sequence is CAISDYGLNGASGTSLAKNIQYF. CDR3 coding DNA: TGTGCCATCAGTGATTACGGTTTAAACGGGGCTAGCGGGACCTCGCTAGCCAAAAACATTCAGTACTTC.

This chain links TRBV29-1 with TRBJ1-2, with a weak D call TRBD1 (6 bases). The germline V gene has CDR1 SQVTM and CDR2 ANQGSEA. V lost 7 bases and J 7 bases, leaving 13 bases between the germline ends. The length of the CDR3 is 11 residues. Here the CDR3 reads CSARTGFGYTF. The CDR3 DNA reads as TGCAGCGCCCGCACAGGGTTTGGCTACACCTTC.

The rearrangement uses TRBV11-3 and TRBJ1-1, with 7 bases fitting TRBD1. Germline CDR1 is SGHNT and CDR2 is YENEEA. The CDR3 is 14 amino acids. Unmatched junction bases numbered 7, after V lost 5 bases and J lost 4 bases. The CDR3 protein is CASSKTGTSTEAFF. The CDR3 nucleotides read TGTGCCAGCAGCAAGACAGGGACCAGCACTGAAGCTTTCTTT.

The gene calls are TRBV27 and TRBJ2-7, with 9 bases lining up with TRBD1. CDR3 size: 12 residues. Germline loops: CDR1 MNHEY, CDR2 SMNVEV (reference sequence). V shed 9 bases and J 2 bases; nucleotides not matched to a gene: 2. The CDR3 nucleotides read TGTGCCAGTAGGGACAGGGCCTACGAGCAGTACTTC. Translated: CASRDRAYEQYF.

V and J are TRBV11-3 and TRBJ1-1, with D uncertain. This CDR3 is 13 amino acids long. Germline assignment: CDR1 SGHNT and CDR2 YENEEA. Trimming removed 1 base from V and 8 bases from J, with 11 bases in between. The DNA of the CDR3 is TGTGCCAGCAGCTTAGGTCGGGAGAGGGAAGCTTTCTTT. Its translation: CASSLGREREAFF.

The gene calls are TRBV11-2 and TRBJ1-2; the D gene is possibly TRBD1 (5 bases). CDR3 length: 19 residues. The V gene's germline CDR1 is SGHAT and CDR2 FQNNGV. With 0 bases removed from V and 7 bases from J, the gap between germline ends came to 27 bases. CDR3 bases: TGTGCCAGCAGCTTAGAGGAAACAGGTGGTGGGGCGCCCTGGGTTGGCTACACCTTC. Amino acids: CASSLEETGGGAPWVGYTF.

The rearrangement uses TRBV12-3 or TRBV12-4 and TRBJ1-1, with TRBD1 matching over 7 bases. The CDR3 totals 13 residues. The trim removed 6 bases at V and 5 bases at J, leaving 6 bases unmatched. CDR3 residues: CASRNRGRTEAFF. In DNA form, the CDR3 reads TGTGCCAGCAGAAACAGGGGTCGGACTGAAGCTTTCTTT.

Comments on this clone: This sample also contains other DNA sequences that code for the same CDR3. The rearrangement uses TRBV29-1 and TRBJ1-5; D perhaps matches TRBD1 (6 bases). Trimming left V 4 bases short and J 2 bases short, with 6 bases between. The CDR3 sequence is 12 residues long. Per germline, CDR1 SQVTM and CDR2 ANQGSEA. The CDR3 here is CSVGTGNQPQHF. The CDR3, as DNA: TGCAGCGTTGGGACAGGCAATCAGCCCCAGCATTTT.

This chain links TRBV6-5 with TRBJ2-7; TRBD1 is a possible D gene (6 bases). Germline assignment: CDR1 MNHEY and CDR2 SVGAGI. V lost 6 bases, J lost 0 bases, and 12 bases lay in between. CDR3 length equals 14 residues. As DNA, the CDR3 is TGTGCCAGCAGGGCAGGACAGAGCTCCTACGAGCAGTACTTC. This gives the protein CASRAGQSSYEQYF.

This chain links TRBV30 with TRBJ1-5, with unresolved D. CDR3 length: 15 residues. The V end was cut by 1 base, the J end by 0 bases, with 10 bases between. Germline V lookup: CDR1 GTSNPN, CDR2 SVGIG (reference sequence). The CDR3 protein is CAWSEERDSNQPQHF. The CDR3 DNA reads TGTGCCTGGAGTGAGGAGAGGGATAGCAATCAGCCCCAGCATTTT.

The J gene is TRBJ2-1, the V gene TRBV28; 8 bases are a match to TRBD2. Per germline, CDR1 MDHEN and CDR2 SYDVKM. CDR3 length equals 14 residues. Trimming at V came to 8 bases and at J to 2 bases, leaving 5 bases not matched to a gene. Here the CDR3 DNA reads TGTGCCAGCCAACCGGGACTAGCCTACAATGAGCAGTTCTTC. As protein: CASQPGLAYNEQFF. The complete variable domain, with remaining parts taken from reference TRBV28 and TRBJ2-1, reads DVKVTQSSRYLVKRTGEKVFLECVQDMDHENMFWYRQDPGLGLRLIYFSYDVKMKEKGDIPEGYSVSREKKERFSLILESASTNQTSMYLCASQPGLAYNEQFFGPGTRLTVL.

The rearrangement joins TRBV3-1 (or the pseudogene TRBV3-2) to TRBJ2-7, with 9 bases identical to TRBD2. CDR1 is LGHDT and CDR2 is YNNKEL in the germline V gene (reference sequence). The CDR3 spans 15 residues. Losses at the gene ends were 4 bases for V and 4 bases for J; bases not matched to a gene: 8. The CDR3 DNA reads TGTGCCAGCAGCCGCAGCGGGGGGAACGGGTACGAGCAGTACTTC. This sequence encodes CASSRSGGNGYEQYF.

The rearrangement links TRBV25-1 to TRBJ2-7, with 7 nucleotides matching TRBD2. Trimming removed 1 base from V and 6 bases from J; junction bases left unmatched: 6. This CDR3 region has 14 residues. CDR1 MGHDK and CDR2 SYGVNS come from the germline V gene. The CDR3 DNA is TGTGCCAGCAGTGAATCGGCGCGGGAGACCGAGCAGTACTTC. It translates to CASSESARETEQYF.

This clone has only a few counts. The chain has TRBV3-1 (or the pseudogene TRBV3-2) and TRBJ2-7; perhaps TRBD2 as D (6 bases). Germline V gene sequence: CDR1 LGHDT, CDR2 YNNKEL (reference sequence). There are 14 residues in the CDR3. With 4 bases removed from V and 2 bases from J, the gap between germline ends came to 12 bases. The CDR3 sequence is CASSRPEGPYEQYF. In DNA form, the CDR3 reads TGTGCCAGCAGCCGCCCGGAGGGTCCCTACGAGCAGTACTTC.

The gene calls are TRBV24-1 and TRBJ1-2; tentatively, D is TRBD1 (6 bases). Looked up from germline, CDR1 is KGHDR and CDR2 is SFDVKD. V dropped 0 bases and J dropped 6 bases, with 19 bases sitting between them. This CDR3 contains 17 residues. In DNA, the CDR3 is TGTGCCACCAGTGATTTGCCCCTTCCCGGGACAAGGAATGGCTACACCTTC. Translation: CATSDLPLPGTRNGYTF.

The V call is TRBV27, the J call TRBJ1-3, with 7 bases lining up with TRBD1. The CDR3 is 15 residues long. The junction had 7 bases not matched to a gene; V was cut back by 5 bases and J by 3 bases. The germline V gene has CDR1 MNHEY and CDR2 SMNVEV (reference sequence). The CDR3 loop is CASSIKGAGGNTIYF. Here the CDR3 DNA reads TGTGCCAGCAGTATAAAGGGGGCCGGTGGAAACACCATATATTTT.

The V call is TRBV6-5, the J call TRBJ2-7; D not resolved. CDR3 length: 11 amino acids. Trimming cost V 7 bases and J 3 bases, with 7 bases left between them. CDR1 and CDR2 from the germline V gene are MNHEY and SVGAGI. The CDR3 reads CASTPGYEQYF. CDR3 DNA sequence: TGTGCCAGCACACCAGGCTACGAGCAGTACTTC.

The V call is TRBV14, the J call TRBJ2-1, with 11 positions matching TRBD2. Germline V lookup: CDR1 SGHDN, CDR2 FVKESK. V trimming: 6 bases; J trimming: 5 bases; junction bases outside the gene matches: 9. This CDR3 region has 16 residues. The CDR3 loop is CASRSGTSGINNEQFF. The CDR3 DNA is TGTGCCAGCAGGTCGGGGACTAGCGGCATAAACAATGAGCAGTTCTTC.

The chain uses TRBV19 and TRBJ2-1, with 11 bases fitting TRBD2. The CDR3 contains 15 residues. Per germline, CDR1 LNHDA and CDR2 SQIVND (reference sequence). Losses at the gene ends were 5 bases for V and 7 bases for J; bases not matched to a gene: 7. The CDR3, as DNA: TGTGCCAGTAGTGGTAGCGGGAGGGTAGAAAATGAGCAGTTCTTC. Encoded protein: CASSGSGRVENEQFF.

The rearrangement joins TRBV7-8 to TRBJ1-5; D is unresolved. Germline V CDR1 and CDR2: SGHVS, FQNEAQ. The CDR3 loop spans 16 amino acids. Trimming left V 5 bases short and J 2 bases short, with 16 bases between. The CDR3 here is CASSQGRSYGNQPQHF. CDR3 DNA sequence: TGTGCCAGCAGCCAAGGTCGGAGCTATGGCAATCAGCCCCAGCATTTT. Full variable domain (rest looked up from reference TRBV7-8 and TRBJ1-5): GAGVSQSPRYKVAKRGQDVALRCDPISGHVSLFWYQQALGQGPEFLTYFQNEAQLDKSGLPSDRFFAERPEGSVSTLKIQRTQQEDSAVYLCASSQGRSYGNQPQHFGDGTRLSIL.

The chain recombines TRBV7-8 with TRBJ1-1; weak D call: TRBD1 (5 bases). CDR3 length: 15 residues. Per germline, CDR1 SGHVS and CDR2 FQNEAQ. V was trimmed by 6 bases and J by 1 base, leaving 15 bases between them. Here the CDR3 DNA reads TGTGCCAGCAGGATAGGGGCAGAGAAGAACACTGAAGCTTTCTTT. This encodes CASRIGAEKNTEAFF.

This chain connects TRBV5-1 to TRBJ2-5, with D possibly matching TRBD2 (6 bases). The CDR3 has 15 amino acids. V lost 0 bases, J lost 1 base, and 10 bases lay in between. Germline CDR1 SGHRS, CDR2 YFSETQ. CDR3 sequence: CASSLGGLVQETQYF. In nucleotides, the CDR3 is TGCGCCAGCAGCTTGGGGGGACTGGTCCAAGAGACCCAGTACTTC.

The chain is built from TRBV6-5 and TRBJ2-1, with a tentative D call TRBD1 (6 bases). Trimming left V 7 bases short and J 6 bases short, with 13 bases between. The CDR3 is made up of 13 amino acids. CDR1 MNHEY and CDR2 SVGAGI come from the germline V gene. Written as DNA, the CDR3 is TGTGCCAGCACCACAGGGCCAGGCAATGAGCAGTTCTTC. It encodes CASTTGPGNEQFF.